This T cell receptor beta chain was captured in a study of blood T cell repertoires in COVID-19. Across the study: The United States, Italy and Spain supplied acute and convalescent COVID-19 samples. Sources were T cells, B-cell-depleted T cells, or PBMCs; the material itself was cDNA or gDNA.

How the authors handled the data: How many nucleated cells were present was estimated from reference gene primer amplification. Generated by immunoSEQ multiplex PCR, the TCRdb table keeps only in-frame clones and is missing some. The DNA gave D and trimming, while V, J and clone size come from that table. This table has some 180,000 clones, around 85% appearing once. The CDR3 runs 18 residues. The chain combines TRBV21-1 with TRBJ2-2; TRBD2, the table's D call, lacks a check against the DNA. TRBV21-1 represents a pseudogene. Sequences were obtained from peripheral blood. This TCR came from a woman aged 55-69 years with acute or convalescent COVID-19. The CDR3 here is CASSKKSAGGKGQRELFF. The DNA of the CDR3 is TGTGCCAGCAGCAAAAAATCGGCGGGAGGGAAAGGTCAGAGGGAGCTGTTTTTT.